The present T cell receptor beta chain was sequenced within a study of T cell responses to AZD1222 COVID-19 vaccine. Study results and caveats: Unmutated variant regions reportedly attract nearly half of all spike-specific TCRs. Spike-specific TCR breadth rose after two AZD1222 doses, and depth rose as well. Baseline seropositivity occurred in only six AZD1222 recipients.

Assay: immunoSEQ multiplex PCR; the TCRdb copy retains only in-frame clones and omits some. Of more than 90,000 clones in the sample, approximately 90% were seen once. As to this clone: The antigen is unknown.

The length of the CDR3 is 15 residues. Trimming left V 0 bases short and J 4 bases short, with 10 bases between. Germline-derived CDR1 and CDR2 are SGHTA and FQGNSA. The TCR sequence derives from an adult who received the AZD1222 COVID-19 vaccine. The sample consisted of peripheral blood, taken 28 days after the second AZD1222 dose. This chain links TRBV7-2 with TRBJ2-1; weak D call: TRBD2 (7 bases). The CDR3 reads CASSLAGGRYNEQFF. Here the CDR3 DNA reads TGTGCCAGCAGCTTAGCGGGGGGGCGTTACAATGAGCAGTTCTTC.